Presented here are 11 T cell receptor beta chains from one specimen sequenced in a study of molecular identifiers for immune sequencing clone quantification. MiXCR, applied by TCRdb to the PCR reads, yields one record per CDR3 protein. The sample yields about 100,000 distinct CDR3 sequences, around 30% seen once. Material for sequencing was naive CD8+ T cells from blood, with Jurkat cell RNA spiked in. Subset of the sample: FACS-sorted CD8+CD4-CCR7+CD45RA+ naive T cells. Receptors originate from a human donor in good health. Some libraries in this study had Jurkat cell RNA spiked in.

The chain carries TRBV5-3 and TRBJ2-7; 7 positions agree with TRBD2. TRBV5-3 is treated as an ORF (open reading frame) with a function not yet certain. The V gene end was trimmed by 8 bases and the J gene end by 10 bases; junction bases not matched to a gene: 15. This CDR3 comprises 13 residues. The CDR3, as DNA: TGTGCCAGCTCTCTCAACTGGGGGGGGGAACAGTACTTC. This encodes CASSLNWGGEQYF.

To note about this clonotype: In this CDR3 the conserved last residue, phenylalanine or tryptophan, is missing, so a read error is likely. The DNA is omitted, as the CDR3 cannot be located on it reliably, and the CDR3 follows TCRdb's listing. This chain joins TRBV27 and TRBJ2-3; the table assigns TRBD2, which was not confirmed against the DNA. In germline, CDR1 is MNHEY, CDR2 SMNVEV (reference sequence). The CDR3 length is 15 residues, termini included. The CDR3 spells CASSFWTRGMDTLYL.

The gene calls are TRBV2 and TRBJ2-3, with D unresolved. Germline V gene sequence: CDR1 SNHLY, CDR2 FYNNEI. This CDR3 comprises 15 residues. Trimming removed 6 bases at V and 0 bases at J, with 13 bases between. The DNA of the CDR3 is TGTGCCAGCAGAGCGTGGGCGACTAGCACAGATACGCAGTATTTT. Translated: CASRAWATSTDTQYF.

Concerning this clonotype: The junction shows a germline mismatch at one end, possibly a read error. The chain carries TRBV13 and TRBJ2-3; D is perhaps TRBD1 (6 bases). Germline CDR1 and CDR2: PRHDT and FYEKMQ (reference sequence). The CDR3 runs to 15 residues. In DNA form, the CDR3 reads TGTGCCAGCAGCTCCGGGACAATAAGCACAGATACGCTGTATTTT. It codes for CASSSGTISTDTLYF.

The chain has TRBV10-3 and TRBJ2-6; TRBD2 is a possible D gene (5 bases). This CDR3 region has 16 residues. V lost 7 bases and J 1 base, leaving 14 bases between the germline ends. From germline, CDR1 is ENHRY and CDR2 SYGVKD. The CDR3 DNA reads TGTGCCATCAAATCCGGGGAAACGTCTGGGGCCAACGTCCTGACTTTC. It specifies CAIKSGETSGANVLTF.

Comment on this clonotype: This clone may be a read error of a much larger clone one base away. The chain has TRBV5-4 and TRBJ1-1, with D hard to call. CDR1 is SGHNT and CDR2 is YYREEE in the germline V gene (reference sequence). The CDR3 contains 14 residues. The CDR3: CASSLDASQTGAFF. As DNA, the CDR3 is TGTGCCAGCAGCTTGGATGCCAGCCAAACTGGAGCTTTCTTT. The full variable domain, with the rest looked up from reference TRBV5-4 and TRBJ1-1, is ETGVTQSPTHLIKTRGQQVTLRCSSQSGHNTVSWYQQALGQGPQFIFQYYREEENGRGNFPPRFSGLQFPNYSSELNVNALELDDSALYLCASSLDASQTGAFFGQGTRLTVV.

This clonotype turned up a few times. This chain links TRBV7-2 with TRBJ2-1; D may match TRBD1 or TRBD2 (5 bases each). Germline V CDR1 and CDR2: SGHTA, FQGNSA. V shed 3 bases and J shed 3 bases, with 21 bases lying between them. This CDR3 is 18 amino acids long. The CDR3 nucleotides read TGTGCCAGCAGCTTCTGGGGGAGCCCAGACGTCGTCTACAATGAGCAGTTCTTC. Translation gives CASSFWGSPDVVYNEQFF.

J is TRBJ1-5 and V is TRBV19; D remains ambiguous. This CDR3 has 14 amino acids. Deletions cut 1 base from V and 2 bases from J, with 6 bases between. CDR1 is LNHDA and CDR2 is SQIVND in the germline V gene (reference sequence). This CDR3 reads CASSIGGRNQPQHF. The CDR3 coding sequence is TGTGCCAGTAGTATAGGCGGTCGCAATCAGCCCCAGCATTTT.

As DNA, the CDR3 is TGTGCCAGCAGCCCCCGACCACCTGACAGGGCCCGACAAGAGACCCAGTACTTC. Its protein product is CASSPRPPDRARQETQYF. The chain is built from TRBV7-9 and TRBJ2-5; 7 nucleotides match TRBD1. Per the germline V gene, CDR1 is SEHNR and CDR2 is FQNEAQ (reference sequence). The CDR3 loop spans 18 amino acids. The ends lost 5 bases at V and 2 bases at J; junction bases unmatched: 17.

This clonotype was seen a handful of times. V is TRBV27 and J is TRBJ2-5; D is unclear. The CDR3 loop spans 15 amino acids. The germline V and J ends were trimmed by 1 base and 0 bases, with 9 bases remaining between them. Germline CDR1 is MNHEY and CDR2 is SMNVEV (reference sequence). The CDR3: CASSLLPTNQETQYF. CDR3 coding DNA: TGTGCCAGCAGTTTATTACCGACGAACCAAGAGACCCAGTACTTC.

The CDR3 DNA follows: TGCAGCGCCCCGACAGCGTACAATGAGCAGTTCTTC. It translates to CSAPTAYNEQFF. The V call is TRBV29-1, the J call TRBJ2-1, with D perhaps TRBD1 (5 bases). Trimming took off 7 bases at V and 4 bases at J, with 11 bases between the two ends. Germline V gene data show CDR1 as SQVTM and CDR2 as ANQGSEA. The CDR3 is 12 amino acids.